What follows are 29 T cell receptor beta chains derived from one specimen sequenced in a study of T cells in Graves' hyperthyroidism and ophthalmopathy. The TCR beta CDR3 regions underwent amplification using RNA transcripts as the source. With the HTBI primer set, the TCR CDR3 went through a first round of RT-PCR. In TCRdb, the multiplex PCR reads were re-called with MiXCR into one record per CDR3 protein. The sample carries 500,000 to 650,000 distinct CDR3 sequences, approximately 14% recorded once. Material for sequencing was blood. The receptors here all came from a woman in her thirties or forties with Graves' hyperthyroidism.

This chain connects TRBV4-1 to TRBJ2-1, with 10 bases identical to TRBD2. CDR1 and CDR2 (germline): MGHRA, YSYEKL. The CDR3 loop spans 16 amino acids. The V and J ends lost 2 bases and 6 bases, in that order; junction bases with no gene match: 7. CDR3 residues: CASSQLGTSASNEQFF. The CDR3 bases are TGCGCCAGCAGCCAATTAGGGACTAGCGCGAGCAATGAGCAGTTCTTC.

This clonotype was recorded at least ten times. The genes are TRBV27 and TRBJ1-1; TRBD1 might be the D (6 bases). Germline V CDR1 and CDR2: MNHEY, SMNVEV (reference sequence). The V gene lost 3 bases and the J gene lost 8 bases, with 13 bases spanning the gap. This CDR3 is 13 amino acids long. The CDR3 nucleotides read TGTGCCAGCAGTTTCGGGACACTTGGAGAAGCTTTCTTT. It specifies CASSFGTLGEAFF.

This clonotype came up a few times. The chain uses TRBV12-3 or TRBV12-4 and TRBJ2-5; 8 positions agree with TRBD1. The CDR3 runs to 14 residues. The V gene end was trimmed by 6 bases and the J gene end by 8 bases; junction bases not matched to a gene: 11. As DNA, the CDR3 is TGTGCCAGCAGGGACTCAGGGGGCGCACTTACCCAGTACTTC. Protein sequence: CASRDSGGALTQYF.

The chain is built from TRBV7-9 and TRBJ2-1, with D possibly matching TRBD2 (6 bases). V shed 5 bases and J shed 8 bases, with 25 bases lying between them. CDR1 is SEHNR, CDR2 FQNEAQ, per germline (reference sequence). This CDR3 is built from 17 residues. CDR3 protein: CASSLEGVAGLVDEQFF. The CDR3 DNA is TGTGCCAGCAGCCTCGAGGGTGTGGCGGGACTTGTCGATGAGCAGTTCTTC.

This clonotype was detected many times. The chain links TRBV4-1 to TRBJ1-2; D possibly corresponds to TRBD1 (5 bases). CDR3 size: 15 residues. In germline, CDR1 is MGHRA, CDR2 YSYEKL. V was cut by 0 bases and J by 6 bases, with 14 bases left in between. CDR3 protein: CASSQDRRGWDGYTF. CDR3 DNA sequence: TGCGCCAGCAGCCAAGATCGTCGGGGCTGGGATGGCTACACCTTC.

This clonotype was observed once. It may be a read error: a sequence one base away is much more abundant. The conserved final phenylalanine or tryptophan is absent from the CDR3, which likely points to a read error. The chain uses TRBV5-1 and TRBJ2-7; D possibly corresponds to TRBD1 (6 bases). Germline V gives CDR1 SGHRS, CDR2 YFSETQ. The CDR3 is 15 amino acids. V was trimmed by 0 bases and J by 3 bases, leaving 13 bases between them. This chain's CDR3 is CASSLAGEQGYEQYL. In nucleotides, the CDR3 is TGCGCCAGCAGCTTGGCCGGTGAACAGGGCTACGAGCAGTACCTC.

A few counts support this clonotype. This chain uses TRBV20-1 with TRBJ1-1; D is perhaps TRBD1 (6 bases). This CDR3 contains 13 residues. V shed 5 bases and J shed 9 bases, with 19 bases lying between them. Germline CDR1 DFQATT, CDR2 SNEGSKA (reference sequence). This CDR3 reads CSALGQGSFQAFF. In nucleotides, the CDR3 is TGCAGTGCTCTAGGTCAGGGGTCGTTTCAAGCTTTCTTT.

This clonotype was recorded at least ten times. The V call is TRBV30, the J call TRBJ2-7, with a weak D call TRBD2 (5 bases). This CDR3 comprises 13 residues. V was pared by 2 bases and J by 5 bases, with 13 bases between. Per germline, CDR1 GTSNPN and CDR2 SVGIG (reference sequence). The DNA of the CDR3 is TGTGCCTGGAGTAGGACTGGGTACGACGAGCAGTACTTC. Its protein product is CAWSRTGYDEQYF.

This clonotype was seen repeatedly, ten times or more. The chain employs TRBV5-1 and TRBJ2-7; perhaps D is TRBD1 or TRBD2 (5 bases each). The CDR3 consists of 14 residues. Germline V gene data show CDR1 as SGHRS and CDR2 as YFSETQ. V lost 0 bases, J lost 5 bases, and 12 bases lay in between. The chain's CDR3 is CASSLGGFGNEQYF. The CDR3 DNA follows: TGCGCCAGCAGCTTGGGGGGGTTCGGGAACGAGCAGTACTTC.

A word on this clonotype: One end of the junction varies from germline; a read error may be responsible. The chain is built from TRBV11-1 and TRBJ2-5; D possibly corresponds to TRBD1 (5 bases). CDR1 and CDR2 from the germline V gene are SGHAT and FQDESV (reference sequence). The CDR3 runs 16 residues. The CDR3 is CASSQDTRGLIETQYF. CDR3 sequence (DNA): TGCGCCAGCAGCCAAGATACAAGGGGTTTGATTGAGACCCAGTACTTC. Based on the CDR3 plus reference TRBV11-1 and TRBJ2-5, the full variable domain is EAEVAQSPRYKITEKSQAVAFWCDPISGHATLYWYRQILGQGPELLVQFQDESVVDDSQLPKDRFSAERLKGVDSTLKIQPAELGDSAMYLCASSQDTRGLIETQYFGPGTRLLVL.

As to this clonotype: Being one base from a much bigger clone, this may be a read error. The chain joins TRBV29-1 to TRBJ2-1; TRBD1 aligns across 7 bases. Per germline, CDR1 SQVTM and CDR2 ANQGSEA. This CDR3 has 15 residues. In DNA form, the CDR3 reads TGCAGCGTTGAAGATGGGGACAGCGTTTACAATGGGCAGTTCTTC. It translates to CSVEDGDSVYNGQFF.

This clonotype was counted at least ten times. V gene TRBV5-1 combines with J gene TRBJ1-2, with 8 bases fitting TRBD1. The CDR3 length is 13 residues. Trimming removed 4 bases from V and 7 bases from J; junction bases left unmatched: 6. From germline, CDR1 is SGHRS and CDR2 YFSETQ. For the CDR3, the DNA is TGCGCCAGCAGCGATGGACAGGGTTTTGGCTACACCTTC. Its protein is CASSDGQGFGYTF.

This clonotype was seen only a few times. This sequence joins TRBV18 and TRBJ2-1; TRBD2 aligns across 8 bases. CDR3 size: 16 residues. V was clipped by 6 bases and J by 0 bases; unmatched bases: 7. Germline V lookup: CDR1 KGHSH, CDR2 LQKENI. In DNA, the CDR3 is TGTGCCAGCTCCGGGACTAGTTCGCTCTCCTACAATGAGCAGTTCTTC. Translation gives CASSGTSSLSYNEQFF.

This clonotype was seen many times. The chain carries TRBV19 and TRBJ1-5; a weak D match, TRBD1 (5 bases). Germline V lookup: CDR1 LNHDA, CDR2 SQIVND (reference sequence). The CDR3 has 14 amino acids. V was trimmed by 6 bases and J by 6 bases, leaving 15 bases between them. CDR3 sequence reads: CASSGTAAVQPQHF. CDR3 sequence (DNA): TGTGCCAGTAGCGGGACGGCGGCCGTTCAGCCCCAGCATTTT.

This clonotype was counted many times. The chain is built from TRBV11-3 and TRBJ2-1; D gene unclear. Per germline, CDR1 SGHNT and CDR2 YENEEA. The CDR3 loop spans 14 amino acids. Trimming removed 3 bases from V and 9 bases from J, with 15 bases in between. The CDR3 nucleotides read TGTGCCAGCAGCTTCGCCGGATTCGGTCGTGAGCAGTTCTTC. Protein product: CASSFAGFGREQFF.

This sequence joins TRBV10-3 and TRBJ2-1; TRBD2 matches at 7 bases. V trimming: 8 bases; J trimming: 0 bases; junction bases outside the gene matches: 7. This CDR3 has 15 amino acids. Germline CDR1 reads ENHRY; CDR2 reads SYGVKD. The CDR3 is CAISNSGNSYNEQFF. The CDR3 region has the DNA TGTGCCATCTCAAACAGCGGGAACTCCTACAATGAGCAGTTCTTC.

The rearrangement links TRBV5-6 to TRBJ2-7; D is unresolved. The CDR3 totals 15 residues. Germline V gene data show CDR1 as SGHDT and CDR2 as YYEEEE. Trimming took off 4 bases at V and 0 bases at J, with 14 bases between the two ends. The CDR3: CASSGRVLSSYEQYF. CDR3 nucleotide sequence: TGTGCCAGCAGCGGTCGGGTTTTGAGCTCCTACGAGCAGTACTTC.

Points on this clonotype: An end of the junction does not agree with germline; a read error may underlie this. The V call is TRBV20-1, the J call TRBJ1-5, with 7 bases matching TRBD1. The germline V gene has CDR1 DFQATT and CDR2 SNEGSKA (reference sequence). There are 13 residues in the CDR3. The DNA of the CDR3 is TGCAGTGCTAGATCAGGGGGGAATCGGCCCCAGCATTTT. Translating it yields CSARSGGNRPQHF.

This clonotype has at least ten counts. The chain carries TRBV9 and TRBJ2-1; 9 bases align to TRBD2. This CDR3 contains 14 residues. From germline, CDR1 is SGDLS and CDR2 YYNGEE. V dropped 2 bases and J dropped 9; count of bases not matched to a gene: 6. CDR3 DNA: TGTGCCAGCAGCGTGGGGATAGCGGGAGCTGAGCAGTTCTTC. Its protein product is CASSVGIAGAEQFF.

This clonotype was observed many times. The chain combines TRBV5-5 with TRBJ2-7, with 10 bases matching TRBD2. Germline V gene data show CDR1 as SGHKS and CDR2 as YYEKEE (reference sequence). The trim removed 2 bases at V and 3 bases at J, leaving 8 bases unmatched. CDR3 length: 16 amino acids. The CDR3 coding sequence is TGTGCCAGCAGCTTAGCACGGACTAGCGGATTCTACGAGCAGTACTTC. Translation: CASSLARTSGFYEQYF.

The gene calls are TRBV20-1 and TRBJ1-4, with D perhaps matching TRBD1 (5 bases). Trimming took 2 bases from V and 7 from J, leaving 14 bases between them. Germline CDR1 reads DFQATT; CDR2 reads SNEGSKA (reference sequence). The CDR3 length is 14 residues. The CDR3 here is CSARFPGSSEKLFF. CDR3 DNA sequence: TGCAGTGCTAGATTCCCAGGGAGTTCTGAAAAACTGTTTTTT.

The genes are TRBV3-1 and TRBJ1-3, with 9 positions matching TRBD1. This CDR3 region has 16 residues. Germline V gene lookup returns CDR1 LGHDT and CDR2 YNNKEL (reference sequence). The J segment lost 4 bases and the V segment lost 1 base, leaving 5 bases of the junction unmatched. The CDR3 region is CASSQVGQGSGNTIYF. The CDR3, as DNA: TGTGCCAGCAGCCAAGTGGGACAGGGATCCGGAAACACCATATATTTT.

The V gene is TRBV28, the J gene TRBJ1-6, with D perhaps TRBD1 (5 bases). V was cut by 8 bases and J by 0 bases, with 20 bases left in between. The germline V gene has CDR1 MDHEN and CDR2 SYDVKM. The CDR3 loop spans 18 amino acids. CDR3 in amino acids: CASGGDPQGGSYNSPLHF. The CDR3 bases are TGTGCCAGCGGGGGGGATCCTCAGGGCGGCTCCTATAATTCACCCCTCCACTTT.

This clonotype was seen many times. V gene TRBV6-5 combines with J gene TRBJ1-6; the D is unclear. Trimming took 2 bases from V and 7 from J, leaving 6 bases between them. Germline CDR1 and CDR2: MNHEY and SVGAGI. The CDR3 covers 13 residues. The CDR3 DNA reads TGTGCCAGCAGTTACGGACCCAATTCACCCCTCCACTTT. Amino acids: CASSYGPNSPLHF.

This clonotype was detected many times. The V call is TRBV5-1, the J call TRBJ2-2; TRBD2 agrees at 11 bases. Trimming at V came to 0 bases and at J to 4 bases, leaving 11 bases not matched to a gene. The CDR3 spans 19 residues. The germline V gene encodes CDR1 SGHRS and CDR2 YFSETQ. Written as DNA, the CDR3 is TGCGCCAGCAGCTTGGCCGGAGCTACTAGCGGGAGTTTCACCGGGGAGCTGTTTTTT. Protein product: CASSLAGATSGSFTGELFF.

This clonotype was seen a handful of times. The chain joins TRBV7-2 to TRBJ2-7; TRBD2 matches 8 bases. The CDR3 has 16 amino acids. Germline CDR1 reads SGHTA; CDR2 reads FQGNSA. With 1 base clipped from V and 4 bases from J, the junction kept 9 bases outside the gene matches. CDR3: CASSLESRAGGYEQYF. CDR3 coding DNA: TGTGCCAGCAGCTTAGAGAGTAGGGCGGGAGGATACGAGCAGTACTTC.

The chain is built from TRBV6-2 or TRBV6-3 and TRBJ1-5; the match to TRBD1 covers 9 bases. The V gene's germline CDR1 is MNHEY and CDR2 SVGEGT. Trimming took 8 bases from V and 1 from J; bases not matched to a gene: 3. The CDR3 has 14 amino acids. DNA for the CDR3: TGTGCCAGCGGTGGACAGGGGAGCAATCAGCCCCAGCATTTT. Translation: CASGGQGSNQPQHF.

This clonotype was counted between two and nine times. A much larger clone differs by one base, so this may be a read error. J is TRBJ1-5 and V is TRBV3-1; no clear D gene. V shed 4 bases and J shed 6 bases, with 10 bases lying between them. Germline V gene sequence: CDR1 LGHDT, CDR2 YNNKEL (reference sequence). This CDR3 region has 13 residues. The CDR3 sequence: CASSRGVLQPQHF. The CDR3 bases are TGTGCCAGCAGCCGAGGTGTTCTTCAGCCCCAGCATTTT.

At least ten counts were recorded for this clonotype. The chain employs TRBV6-6 and TRBJ1-2; D perhaps matches TRBD1 (6 bases). The CDR3 spans 19 residues. Trimming stripped 0 bases from V and 2 bases from J, with 22 bases between. Germline lookup yields CDR1 MNHNY and CDR2 SVGAGI (reference sequence). The CDR3 DNA reads TGTGCCAGCAGTTACTCGACTTTTGACGGGACACGTTTAAACTATGGCTACACCTTC. It codes for CASSYSTFDGTRLNYGYTF.